This T cell receptor beta chain is drawn from a study of CD8+ T cells in alopecia areata. RNA, once extracted, was reverse transcribed into cDNA for use as the sequencing template. Sequencing was performed with immunoSEQ multiplex PCR; in TCRdb, only in-frame clones are kept and a portion is missing. The table shows about 110,000 clones, with under 60% occurring only once. Between the trimmed V and J ends, which lost 7 bases and 2 bases, there was a span of 18 bases. The V gene's germline CDR1 is MDHEN and CDR2 SYDVKM. This CDR3 region has 15 residues. Researchers gathered lesional scalp punch biopsies and peripheral blood from patients with alopecia areata. Sorting of CD4+ and CD8+ T cells was performed on PBMCs.

The sequence derives from a human donor with alopecia areata. Specimen: NKG2D-low CD8+ T cells sorted from blood. This rearrangement joins TRBV28 to TRBJ2-7, with D possibly matching TRBD2 (6 bases). CDR3 DNA sequence: TGTGCCAGCAATACCGGCGGGGAAATCGCCTACGAGCAGTACTTC. Protein product: CASNTGGEIAYEQYF. Full variable domain (missing parts from reference TRBV28 and TRBJ2-7): DVKVTQSSRYLVKRTGEKVFLECVQDMDHENMFWYRQDPGLGLRLIYFSYDVKMKEKGDIPEGYSVSREKKERFSLILESASTNQTSMYLCASNTGGEIAYEQYFGPGTRLTVT.